These 3 T cell receptor beta chains share one sample of origin, sequenced in a study of blood T cell repertoires in COVID-19. Using immunoSEQ multiplex PCR, the repertoire was profiled, and TCRdb retains in-frame clones only, with some absent. The sample lists some 200,000 clones, around four fifths occurring once. The sample comprised peripheral blood. Receptors were obtained from a woman in her seventies with COVID-19, enrolled during active disease.

This chain uses TRBV28 with TRBJ2-5, with D perhaps matching TRBD2 (5 bases). The CDR3 is 13 residues long. Germline lookup yields CDR1 MDHEN and CDR2 SYDVKM. Trimming cost V 2 bases and J 5 bases, with 9 bases left between them. The CDR3 is CASSLSGGETQYF. The CDR3 nucleotides are TGTGCCAGCAGTTTAAGCGGCGGGGAGACCCAGTACTTC.

The chain's CDR3 is CASSEAQRGPGYSNQPQHF. The CDR3 DNA sequence: TGTGCCAGCAGTGAAGCGCAGCGGGGTCCAGGTTATAGCAATCAGCCCCAGCATTTT. V usage is TRBV2 and J usage is TRBJ1-5; D remains ambiguous. Trimming removed 0 bases at V and 0 bases at J, with 18 bases between. The CDR3 consists of 19 residues. CDR1 SNHLY and CDR2 FYNNEI come from the germline V gene.

The gene calls are TRBV6-5 and TRBJ1-1; tentatively, D is TRBD1 (5 bases). The CDR3 has 15 amino acids. Between the trimmed V and J ends, which lost 0 bases and 3 bases, there was a span of 11 bases. Germline V gives CDR1 MNHEY, CDR2 SVGAGI. The CDR3 here is CASSYSIGAYTEAFF. The CDR3, as DNA: TGTGCCAGCAGTTACTCTATAGGGGCATACACTGAAGCTTTCTTT.